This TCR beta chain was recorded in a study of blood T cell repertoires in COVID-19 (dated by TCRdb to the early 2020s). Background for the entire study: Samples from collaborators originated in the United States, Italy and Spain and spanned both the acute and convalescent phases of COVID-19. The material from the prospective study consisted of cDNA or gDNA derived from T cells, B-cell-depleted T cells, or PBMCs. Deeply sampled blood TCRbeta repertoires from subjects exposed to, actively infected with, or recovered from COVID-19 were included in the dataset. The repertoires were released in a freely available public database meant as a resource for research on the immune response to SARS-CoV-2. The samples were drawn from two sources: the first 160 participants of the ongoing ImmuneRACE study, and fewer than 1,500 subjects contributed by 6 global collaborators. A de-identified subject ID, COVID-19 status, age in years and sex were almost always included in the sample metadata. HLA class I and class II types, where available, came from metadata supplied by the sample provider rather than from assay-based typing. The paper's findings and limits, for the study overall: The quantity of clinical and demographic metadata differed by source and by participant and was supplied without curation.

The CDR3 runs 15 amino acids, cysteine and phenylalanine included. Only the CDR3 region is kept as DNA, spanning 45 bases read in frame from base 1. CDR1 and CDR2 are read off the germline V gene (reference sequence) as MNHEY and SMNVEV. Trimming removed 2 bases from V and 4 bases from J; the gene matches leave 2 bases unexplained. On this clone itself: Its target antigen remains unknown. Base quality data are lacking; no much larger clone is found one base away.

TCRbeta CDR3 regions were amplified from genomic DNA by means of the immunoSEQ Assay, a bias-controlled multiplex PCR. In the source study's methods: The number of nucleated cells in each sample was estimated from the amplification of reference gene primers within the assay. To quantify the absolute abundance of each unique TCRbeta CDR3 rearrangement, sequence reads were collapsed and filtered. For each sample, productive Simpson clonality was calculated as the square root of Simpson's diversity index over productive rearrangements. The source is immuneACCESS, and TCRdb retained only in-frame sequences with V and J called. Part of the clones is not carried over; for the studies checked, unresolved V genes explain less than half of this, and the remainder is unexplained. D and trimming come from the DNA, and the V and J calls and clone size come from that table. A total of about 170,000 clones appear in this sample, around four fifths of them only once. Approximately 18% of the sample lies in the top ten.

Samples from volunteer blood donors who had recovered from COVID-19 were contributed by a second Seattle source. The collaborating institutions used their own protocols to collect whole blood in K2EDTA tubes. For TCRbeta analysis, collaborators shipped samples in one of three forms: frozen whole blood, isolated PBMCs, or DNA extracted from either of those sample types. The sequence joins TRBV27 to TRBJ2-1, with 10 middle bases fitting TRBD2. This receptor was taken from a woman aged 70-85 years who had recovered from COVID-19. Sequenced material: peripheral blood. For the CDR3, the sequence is CASSLGTSAYNEQFF. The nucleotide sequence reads TGTGCCAGCAGTTTAGGGACTAGCGCGTACAATGAGCAGTTCTTC.